These 29 T cell receptor beta chains share one sample of origin, sequenced in a study of blood T cell repertoires in COVID-19. Measured with immunoSEQ multiplex PCR; TCRdb has only the in-frame clones, and not every one. This table has about 180,000 clones, 87% appearing once. Sequenced: PBMCs or T cells enriched from blood (not recorded which). These receptor sequences come from a woman in her forties or fifties who had recovered from COVID-19.

This clone was counted once. This chain connects TRBV30 to TRBJ1-5; 8 bases match TRBD1. This CDR3 is built from 18 residues. Germline V lookup: CDR1 GTSNPN, CDR2 SVGIG (reference sequence). Losses at the gene ends were 3 bases for V and 11 bases for J; bases not matched to a gene: 24. CDR3: CAWSPGLGQGADPFAQHF. The CDR3 DNA sequence: TGTGCCTGGAGCCCTGGACTCGGGCAGGGGGCGGACCCTTTTGCCCAGCATTTT.

The rearrangement links TRBV11-2 to TRBJ1-2; TRBD1 aligns across 9 bases. V shed 4 bases and J 5 bases; nucleotides not matched to a gene: 8. Germline V gives CDR1 SGHAT, CDR2 FQNNGV. The CDR3 is 15 residues long. The CDR3 loop reads CASSSSTGGHYGYTF. The CDR3 DNA is TGTGCCAGCAGCTCTTCGACAGGGGGGCATTATGGCTACACCTTC.

The chain couples TRBV3-1 (or the pseudogene TRBV3-2) to TRBJ2-7; 16 bases align to TRBD2. From germline, CDR1 is LGHDT and CDR2 YNNKEL (reference sequence). J lost 3 bases, V lost 4 bases, and 9 bases had no gene match. The CDR3 sequence is 18 residues long. This chain's CDR3 is CASSRSGLAGGPLYEQYF. CDR3 coding DNA: TGTGCCAGCAGCCGTTCGGGACTAGCGGGAGGGCCCCTCTACGAGCAGTACTTC.

The chain recombines TRBV28 with TRBJ1-5; TRBD1 agrees at 8 bases. Per the germline V gene, CDR1 is MDHEN and CDR2 is SYDVKM. The CDR3 sequence is 15 residues long. With V trimmed by 6 bases and J by 3 bases, 7 bases remained unmatched. CDR3 DNA: TGTGCCAGCAGCCCGGACAGGGCCTACAATCAGCCCCAGCATTTT. Residues: CASSPDRAYNQPQHF.

This chain links TRBV2 with TRBJ1-5; 7 bases line up with TRBD1. This CDR3 is built from 14 residues. The junction had 9 bases not matched to a gene; V was cut back by 8 bases and J by 5 bases. CDR1 is SNHLY, CDR2 FYNNEI, per germline. The CDR3 here is CASGQPGGDQPQHF. The CDR3 nucleotides are TGTGCCAGCGGACAGCCAGGGGGAGATCAGCCCCAGCATTTT.

The gene calls are TRBV18 and TRBJ2-3; possibly TRBD2 for D (5 bases). The ends were cut back, 1 base at V and 5 bases at J, with 16 bases in the middle. The germline CDR1 and CDR2 sequences are KGHSH and LQKENI. The CDR3 contains 16 residues. For the CDR3, the DNA is TGTGCCAGCTCACCACAGGAGCGGACCCCCCGAGATACGCAGTATTTT. It codes for CASSPQERTPRDTQYF.

The chain uses TRBV7-2 and TRBJ2-5; TRBD2 might be the D (6 bases). CDR3 length equals 15 residues. V was pared by 5 bases and J by 4 bases, with 17 bases between. Looked up from germline, CDR1 is SGHTA and CDR2 is FQGNSA. CDR3 protein: CASSRRWRRGETQYF. The CDR3 nucleotides read TGTGCCAGCAGCCGCAGGTGGAGGAGGGGAGAGACCCAGTACTTC.

This chain links TRBV7-9 with TRBJ1-2; D perhaps matches TRBD1 (5 bases). Trimming removed 4 bases from V and 4 bases from J, with 22 bases in between. This CDR3 comprises 17 residues. Germline V gene sequence: CDR1 SEHNR, CDR2 FQNEAQ (reference sequence). CDR3 loop: CASSSYSAGLFSYGYTF. The CDR3 DNA reads as TGTGCCAGCAGCTCCTACTCGGCAGGGCTTTTTTCCTATGGCTACACCTTC.

The CDR3 is CASSKEGQVLTDTQYF. CDR3 nucleotide sequence: TGTGCCAGCAGCAAAGAGGGACAGGTACTCACAGATACGCAGTATTTT. The V call is TRBV21-1, the J call TRBJ2-3; the table's D gene call, TRBD1, was not cross checked with the DNA. TRBV21-1 is termed a pseudogene. This CDR3 has 16 amino acids.

The chain employs TRBV18 and TRBJ1-2, with 7 bases fitting TRBD1. The germline V gene has CDR1 KGHSH and CDR2 LQKENI. The CDR3 spans 13 residues. V trimming: 2 bases; J trimming: 7 bases; junction bases outside the gene matches: 4. CDR3 DNA: TGTGCCAGCTCACCAAACAGGGGTTCTGGCTACACCTTC. It codes for CASSPNRGSGYTF.

The chain couples TRBV30 to TRBJ2-1; no clear D gene. Trimming removed 5 bases from V and 2 bases from J, with 10 bases in between. The V gene's germline CDR1 is GTSNPN and CDR2 SVGIG (reference sequence). The CDR3 loop spans 13 amino acids. CDR3 bases: TGTGCCTGGGGTCTCGGAGCCTACAATGAGCAGTTCTTC. This encodes CAWGLGAYNEQFF.

The chain links TRBV24-1 to TRBJ2-3, with D possibly matching TRBD1 (6 bases). The germline CDR1 and CDR2 sequences are KGHDR and SFDVKD. Trimming stripped 4 bases from V and 1 base from J, with 17 bases between. This CDR3 region has 17 residues. The CDR3 spells CATSDPNRVLGTDTQYF. The DNA of the CDR3 is TGTGCCACCAGTGACCCCAACAGGGTTCTGGGCACAGATACGCAGTATTTT.

The CDR3 spells CASQTGRFPYEQYF. The CDR3, as DNA: TGTGCCAGCCAAACCGGTCGATTCCCCTACGAGCAGTACTTC. The genes are TRBV6-5 and TRBJ2-7; no clear D. The CDR3 has 14 amino acids. The germline V and J ends were trimmed by 8 bases and 2 bases, with 16 bases remaining between them. The germline CDR1 and CDR2 sequences are MNHEY and SVGAGI.

V usage is TRBV27 and J usage is TRBJ2-5; D not certain. V was shortened by 0 bases and J by 5 bases, with 10 bases between the two germline ends. Looked up from germline, CDR1 is MNHEY and CDR2 is SMNVEV (reference sequence). This CDR3 contains 14 residues. CDR3 DNA: TGTGCCAGCAGTTTATCCGTCTACGGGGAGACCCAGTACTTC. This translates into CASSLSVYGETQYF.

The V gene is TRBV29-1, the J gene TRBJ2-4, with D tentatively TRBD2 (5 bases). Germline V gives CDR1 SQVTM, CDR2 ANQGSEA. V was cut by 7 bases and J by 0 bases, with 13 bases left in between. There are 14 residues in the CDR3. The CDR3 region is CSASASLAKNIQYF. CDR3 DNA: TGCAGCGCCTCGGCTAGCCTAGCCAAAAACATTCAGTACTTC.

The chain carries TRBV9 and TRBJ2-1, with 10 positions matching TRBD1. CDR3 length: 15 amino acids. Trimming took 4 bases from V and 4 from J; bases not matched to a gene: 5. The germline V gene has CDR1 SGDLS and CDR2 YYNGEE. The CDR3 region has the DNA TGTGCCAGCAGCTCCCGGGACAGGGGTTACAATGAGCAGTTCTTC. Amino acid sequence: CASSSRDRGYNEQFF.

This clone was counted a single time. The gene calls are TRBV6-2 or TRBV6-3 and TRBJ2-1; TRBD2 matches 13 bases. V lost 4 bases to trimming and J lost 1 base; unmatched junction nucleotides: 7. Per the germline V gene, CDR1 is MNHEY and CDR2 is SVGEGT. The length of the CDR3 is 18 residues. CDR3 nucleotide sequence: TGTGCCAGCAGTTCTAGGACTAGCGGGAGTGGGTCCTACAATGAGCAGTTCTTC. Translated, it gives CASSSRTSGSGSYNEQFF.

The chain couples TRBV3-1 (or the pseudogene TRBV3-2) to TRBJ2-7; a weak D match, TRBD2 (6 bases). V lost 0 bases and J 2 bases, leaving 14 bases between the germline ends. Germline CDR1 and CDR2: LGHDT and YNNKEL (reference sequence). This CDR3 has 16 residues. CDR3 sequence (DNA): TGTGCCAGCAGCCAAGATCTTACATGGGGGGCCTACGAGCAGTACTTC. It translates to CASSQDLTWGAYEQYF.

The sample holds a few counts of this clone. V and J are TRBV27 and TRBJ2-7, with a weak D call TRBD2 (6 bases). Trimming cost V 3 bases and J 5 bases, with 14 bases left between them. Per germline, CDR1 MNHEY and CDR2 SMNVEV (reference sequence). The CDR3 has 14 amino acids. CDR3 sequence: CASSFRRGGNEQYF. CDR3 nucleotides: TGTGCCAGCAGTTTCAGGAGGGGCGGAAACGAGCAGTACTTC.

This rearrangement joins TRBV11-2 to TRBJ2-7, with D possibly matching TRBD1 (5 bases). This CDR3 has 14 amino acids. The germline V gene encodes CDR1 SGHAT and CDR2 FQNNGV. V was shortened by 1 base and J by 3 bases, with 10 bases between the two germline ends. The CDR3 is CASSLGGAVYEQYF. For the CDR3, the DNA is TGTGCCAGCAGCTTAGGGGGCGCGGTCTACGAGCAGTACTTC.

The V call is TRBV4-3, the J call TRBJ2-5; TRBD2 aligns across 10 bases. CDR1 LGHNA and CDR2 YSLEER come from the germline V gene. CDR3 length: 17 residues. Trimming at V came to 4 bases and at J to 2 bases, leaving 10 bases not matched to a gene. CDR3: CASSPSGRLAGQETQYF. The CDR3 DNA reads TGCGCCAGCAGCCCCTCGGGAAGACTAGCGGGTCAAGAGACCCAGTACTTC.

Only one count was recorded for this clone. The V and J genes are TRBV9 and TRBJ2-3; TRBD2 matches at 11 bases. This CDR3 has 18 amino acids. CDR1 and CDR2 (germline): SGDLS, YYNGEE. The ends lost 1 base at V and 0 bases at J; junction bases unmatched: 7. The CDR3 protein is CASSVNPWTSGSTDTQYF. CDR3 nucleotides: TGTGCCAGCAGCGTAAACCCTTGGACTAGCGGGAGCACAGATACGCAGTATTTT.

The chain employs TRBV28 and TRBJ1-4; D unclear. Germline V gene data show CDR1 as MDHEN and CDR2 as SYDVKM. Trimming shortened V by 2 bases and J by 8 bases, and 3 bases separated the two germline ends. The CDR3 runs to 11 residues. CDR3 sequence: CASSLQEKLFF. DNA for the CDR3: TGTGCCAGCAGTTTACAGGAAAAACTGTTTTTT.

The J gene is TRBJ2-1, the V gene TRBV5-4, with 12 nucleotides matching TRBD1. CDR3 length: 16 amino acids. The V and J ends lost 2 bases and 9 bases, in that order; junction bases with no gene match: 9. Germline lookup yields CDR1 SGHNT and CDR2 YYREEE (reference sequence). CDR3 DNA: TGTGCCAGCAGCTTCTCGGGACAGGGGGCGCGAGGTGAGCAGTTCTTC. Protein: CASSFSGQGARGEQFF.

This clone has only a few counts. CDR3 protein: CASRPPTGVGGYTF. Here the CDR3 DNA reads TGTGCCAGCAGGCCACCGACAGGGGTCGGGGGCTACACCTTC. The chain joins TRBV3-1 (or the pseudogene TRBV3-2) to TRBJ1-2, with TRBD1 matching 8 bases. J was trimmed by 8 bases and V by 6 bases; bases with no gene match: 11. Germline-derived CDR1 and CDR2 are LGHDT and YNNKEL (reference sequence). This CDR3 comprises 14 residues.

This chain connects TRBV6-5 to TRBJ1-2, with 9 positions matching TRBD1. With 7 bases clipped from V and 8 bases from J, the junction kept 11 bases outside the gene matches. CDR1 is MNHEY, CDR2 SVGAGI, per germline. This CDR3 region has 14 residues. The DNA of the CDR3 is TGTGCCAGCATTCCGGGACAGGGCGGATACGGCTACACCTTC. Its protein is CASIPGQGGYGYTF.

The J gene is TRBJ2-2, the V gene TRBV15; 7 bases match TRBD2. The CDR3 loop spans 18 amino acids. Germline values: CDR1 LNHNV, CDR2 YYDKDF (reference sequence). Trimming removed 1 base from V and 2 bases from J; junction bases left unmatched: 10. The DNA for the CDR3 is TGTGCCACCAGCAGAGTGGCCCCTGGGAGGGTTAACACCGGGGAGCTGTTTTTT. It is translated as CATSRVAPGRVNTGELFF.

The chain is built from TRBV6-5 and TRBJ1-5; no definite D call. Germline CDR1 MNHEY, CDR2 SVGAGI. Trimming pared 5 bases from V and 6 bases from J, leaving 14 bases between. CDR3 length: 14 residues. CDR3 protein: CASSPSGSSQPQHF. DNA of the CDR3: TGTGCCAGCAGTCCATCCGGTTCTAGTCAGCCCCAGCATTTT.

This clone was counted between two and nine times. CDR3 in amino acids: CASSYGRQGETQYF. The CDR3 DNA follows: TGCGCCAGCAGCTACGGGAGACAGGGGGAGACCCAGTACTTC. The rearrangement uses TRBV5-1 and TRBJ2-5; 8 bases line up with TRBD1. Unmatched junction bases numbered 6, after V lost 3 bases and J lost 5 bases. CDR1 is SGHRS, CDR2 YFSETQ, per germline. The CDR3 has 14 amino acids. The whole variable domain, remainder taken from reference TRBV5-1 and TRBJ2-5, is KAGVTQTPRYLIKTRGQQVTLSCSPISGHRSVSWYQQTPGQGLQFLFEYFSETQRNKGNFPGRFSGRQFSNSRSEMNVSTLELGDSALYLCASSYGRQGETQYFGPGTRLLVL.